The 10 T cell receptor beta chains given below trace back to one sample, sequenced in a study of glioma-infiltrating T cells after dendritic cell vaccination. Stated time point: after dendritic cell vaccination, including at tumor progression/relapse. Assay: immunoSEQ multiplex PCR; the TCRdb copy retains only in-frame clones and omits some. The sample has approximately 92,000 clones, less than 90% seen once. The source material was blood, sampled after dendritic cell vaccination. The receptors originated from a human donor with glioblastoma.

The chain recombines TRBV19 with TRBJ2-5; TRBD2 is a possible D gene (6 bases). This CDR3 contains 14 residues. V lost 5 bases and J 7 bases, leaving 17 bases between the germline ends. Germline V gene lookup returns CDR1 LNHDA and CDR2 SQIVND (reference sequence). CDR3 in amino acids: CASSSGLIMGTQYF. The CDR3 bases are TGTGCCAGTAGTTCAGGACTAATAATGGGGACCCAGTACTTC. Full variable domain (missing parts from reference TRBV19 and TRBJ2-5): DGGITQSPKYLFRKEGQNVTLSCEQNLNHDAMYWYRQDPGQGLRLIYYSQIVNDFQKGDIAEGYSVSREKKESFPLTVTSAQKNPTAFYLCASSSGLIMGTQYFGPGTRLLVL.

The CDR3: CASSTYRDSKNIQYF. CDR3 coding DNA: TGTGCCAGCAGCACATACCGGGACTCCAAAAACATTCAGTACTTC. The V gene is TRBV6-6, the J gene TRBJ2-4; the D gene is possibly TRBD2 (6 bases). Germline CDR1 reads MNHNY; CDR2 reads SVGAGI (reference sequence). The CDR3 consists of 15 residues. The V end was cut by 6 bases, the J end by 2 bases, with 14 bases between.

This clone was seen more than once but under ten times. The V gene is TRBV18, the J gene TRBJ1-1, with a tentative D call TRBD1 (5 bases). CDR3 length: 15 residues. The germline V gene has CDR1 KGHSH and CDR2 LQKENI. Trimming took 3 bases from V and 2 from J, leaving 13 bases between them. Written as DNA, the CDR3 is TGTGCCAGCTCACCTGGGGCAGCGGGTAACACTGAAGCTTTCTTT. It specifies CASSPGAAGNTEAFF.

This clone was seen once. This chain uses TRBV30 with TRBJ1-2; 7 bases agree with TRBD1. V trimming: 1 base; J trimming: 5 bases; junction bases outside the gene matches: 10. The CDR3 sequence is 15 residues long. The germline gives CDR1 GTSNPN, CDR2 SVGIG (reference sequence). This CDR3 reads CAWSGPDRILYGYTF. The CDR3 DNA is TGTGCCTGGAGTGGACCGGACAGGATTTTATATGGCTACACCTTC.

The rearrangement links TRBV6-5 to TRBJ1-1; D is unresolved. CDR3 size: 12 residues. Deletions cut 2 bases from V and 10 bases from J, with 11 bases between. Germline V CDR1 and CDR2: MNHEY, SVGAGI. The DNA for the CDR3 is TGTGCCAGCAGTTACGAAGGCAGCGGAGCTTTCTTT. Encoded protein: CASSYEGSGAFF.

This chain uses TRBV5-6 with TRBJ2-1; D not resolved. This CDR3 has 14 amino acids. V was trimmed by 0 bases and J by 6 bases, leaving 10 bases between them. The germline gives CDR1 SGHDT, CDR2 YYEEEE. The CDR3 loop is CASSLDLLFNEQFF. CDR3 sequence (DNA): TGTGCCAGCAGCTTGGATCTACTTTTCAATGAGCAGTTCTTC.

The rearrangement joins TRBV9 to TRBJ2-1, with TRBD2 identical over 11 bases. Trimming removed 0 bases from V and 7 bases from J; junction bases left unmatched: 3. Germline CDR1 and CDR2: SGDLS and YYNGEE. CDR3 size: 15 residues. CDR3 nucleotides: TGTGCCAGCAGCGTAGTAGCGGGAGGGCGTAATGAGCAGTTCTTC. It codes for CASSVVAGGRNEQFF.

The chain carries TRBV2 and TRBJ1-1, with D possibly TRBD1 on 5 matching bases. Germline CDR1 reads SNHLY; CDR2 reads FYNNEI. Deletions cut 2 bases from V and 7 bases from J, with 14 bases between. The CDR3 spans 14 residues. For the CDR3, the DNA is TGTGCCAGCAGTGAAACAGGTATGGGCATTGAAGCTTTCTTT. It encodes CASSETGMGIEAFF.

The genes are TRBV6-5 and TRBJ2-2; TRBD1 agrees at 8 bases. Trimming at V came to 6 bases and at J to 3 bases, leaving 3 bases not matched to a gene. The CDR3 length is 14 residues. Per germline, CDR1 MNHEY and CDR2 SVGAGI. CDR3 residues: CASRRTGYTGELFF. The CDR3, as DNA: TGTGCCAGCAGGCGGACAGGGTACACCGGGGAGCTGTTTTTT.

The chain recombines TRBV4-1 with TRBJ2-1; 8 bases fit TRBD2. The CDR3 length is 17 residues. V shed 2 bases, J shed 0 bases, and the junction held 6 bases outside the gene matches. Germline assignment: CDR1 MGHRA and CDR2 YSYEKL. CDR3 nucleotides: TGCGCCAGCAGCCAAATTGTAGCGGGGAGCTCCTACAATGAGCAGTTCTTC. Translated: CASSQIVAGSSYNEQFF.